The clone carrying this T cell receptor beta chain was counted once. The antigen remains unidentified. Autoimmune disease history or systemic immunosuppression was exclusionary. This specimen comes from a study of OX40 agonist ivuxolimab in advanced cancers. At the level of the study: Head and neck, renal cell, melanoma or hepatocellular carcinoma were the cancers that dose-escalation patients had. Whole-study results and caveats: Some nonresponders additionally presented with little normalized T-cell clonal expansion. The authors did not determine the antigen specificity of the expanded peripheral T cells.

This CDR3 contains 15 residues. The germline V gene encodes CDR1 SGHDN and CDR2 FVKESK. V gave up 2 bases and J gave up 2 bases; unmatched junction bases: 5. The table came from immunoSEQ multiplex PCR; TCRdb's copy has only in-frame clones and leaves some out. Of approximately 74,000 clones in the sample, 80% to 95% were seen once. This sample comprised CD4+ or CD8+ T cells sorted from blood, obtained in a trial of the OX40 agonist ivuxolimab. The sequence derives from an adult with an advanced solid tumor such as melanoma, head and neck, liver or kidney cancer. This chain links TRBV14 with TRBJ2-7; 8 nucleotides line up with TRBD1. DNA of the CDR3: TGTGCCAGCAGCCAAACTCGGACAGGGACCTACGAGCAGTACTTC. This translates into CASSQTRTGTYEQYF.